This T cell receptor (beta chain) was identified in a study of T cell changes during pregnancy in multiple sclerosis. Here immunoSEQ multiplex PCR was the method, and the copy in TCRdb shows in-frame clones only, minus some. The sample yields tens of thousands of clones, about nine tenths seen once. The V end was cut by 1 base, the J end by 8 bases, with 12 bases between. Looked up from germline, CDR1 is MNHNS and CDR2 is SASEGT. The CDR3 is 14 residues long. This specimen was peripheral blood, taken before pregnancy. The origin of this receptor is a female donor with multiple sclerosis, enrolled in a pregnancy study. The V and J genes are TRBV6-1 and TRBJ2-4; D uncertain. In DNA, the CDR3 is TGTGCCAGCAGTGAAGTGCCGGGTGCGGACATTCAGTACTTC. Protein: CASSEVPGADIQYF.